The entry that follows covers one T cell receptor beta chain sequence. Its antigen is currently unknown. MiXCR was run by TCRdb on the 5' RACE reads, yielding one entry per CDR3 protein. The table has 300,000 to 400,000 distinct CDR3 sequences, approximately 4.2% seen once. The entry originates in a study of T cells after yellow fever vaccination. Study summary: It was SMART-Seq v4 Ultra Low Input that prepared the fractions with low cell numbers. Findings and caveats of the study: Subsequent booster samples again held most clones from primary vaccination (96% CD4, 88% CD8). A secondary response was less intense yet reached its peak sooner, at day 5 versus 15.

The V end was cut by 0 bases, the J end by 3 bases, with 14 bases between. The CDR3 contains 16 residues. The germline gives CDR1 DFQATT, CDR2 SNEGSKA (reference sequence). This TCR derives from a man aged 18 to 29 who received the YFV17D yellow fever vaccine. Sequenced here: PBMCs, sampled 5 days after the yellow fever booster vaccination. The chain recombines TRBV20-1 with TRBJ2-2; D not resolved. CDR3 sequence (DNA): TGCAGTGCTAGAGATGTGAGGAACGGTCACACCGGGGAGCTGTTTTTT. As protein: CSARDVRNGHTGELFF.